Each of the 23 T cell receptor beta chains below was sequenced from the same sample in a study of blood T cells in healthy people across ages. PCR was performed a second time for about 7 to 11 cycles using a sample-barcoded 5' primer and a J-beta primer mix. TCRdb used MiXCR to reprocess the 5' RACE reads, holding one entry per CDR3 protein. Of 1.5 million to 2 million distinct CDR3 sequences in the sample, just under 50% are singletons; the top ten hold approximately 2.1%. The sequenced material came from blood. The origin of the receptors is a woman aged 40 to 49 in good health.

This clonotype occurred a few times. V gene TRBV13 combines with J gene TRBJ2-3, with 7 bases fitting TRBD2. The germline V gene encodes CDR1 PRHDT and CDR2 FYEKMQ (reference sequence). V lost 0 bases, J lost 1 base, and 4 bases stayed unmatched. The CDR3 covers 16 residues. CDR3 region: CASSLGKAGGTDTQYF. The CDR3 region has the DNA TGTGCCAGCAGCTTAGGGAAGGCGGGGGGCACAGATACGCAGTATTTT.

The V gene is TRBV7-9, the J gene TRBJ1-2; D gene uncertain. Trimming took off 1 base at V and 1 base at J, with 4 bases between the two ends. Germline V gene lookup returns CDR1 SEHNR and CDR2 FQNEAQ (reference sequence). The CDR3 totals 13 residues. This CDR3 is CASSLVVNYGYTF. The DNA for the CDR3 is TGTGCCAGCAGCTTAGTCGTTAACTATGGCTACACCTTC. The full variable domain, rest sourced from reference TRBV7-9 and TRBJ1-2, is DTGVSQNPRHKITKRGQNVTFRCDPISEHNRLYWYRQTLGQGPEFLTYFQNEAQLEKSRLLSDRFSAERPKGSFSTLEIQRTEQGDSAMYLCASSLVVNYGYTFGSGTRLTVV.

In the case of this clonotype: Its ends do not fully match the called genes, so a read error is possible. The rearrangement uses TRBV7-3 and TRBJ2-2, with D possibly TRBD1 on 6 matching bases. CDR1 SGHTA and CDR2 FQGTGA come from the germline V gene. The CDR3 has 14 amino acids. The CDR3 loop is CASSLTGLPGELFF. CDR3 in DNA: TGTGCCAGCAGTTTAACAGGGTTGCCCGGGGAGCTGTTTTTT.

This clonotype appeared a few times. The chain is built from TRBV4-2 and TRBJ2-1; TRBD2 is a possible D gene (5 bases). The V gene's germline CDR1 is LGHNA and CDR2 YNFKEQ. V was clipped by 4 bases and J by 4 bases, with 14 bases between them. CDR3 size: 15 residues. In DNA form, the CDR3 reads TGTGCCAGCAGCCCAGGACTGGGTAAATACAATGAGCAGTTCTTC. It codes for CASSPGLGKYNEQFF.

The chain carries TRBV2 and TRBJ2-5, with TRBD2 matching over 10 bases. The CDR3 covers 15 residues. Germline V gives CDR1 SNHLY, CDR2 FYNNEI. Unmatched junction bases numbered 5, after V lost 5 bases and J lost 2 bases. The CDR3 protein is CASSYIAGGQETQYF. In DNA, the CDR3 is TGTGCCAGCAGTTATATAGCGGGGGGTCAAGAGACCCAGTACTTC.

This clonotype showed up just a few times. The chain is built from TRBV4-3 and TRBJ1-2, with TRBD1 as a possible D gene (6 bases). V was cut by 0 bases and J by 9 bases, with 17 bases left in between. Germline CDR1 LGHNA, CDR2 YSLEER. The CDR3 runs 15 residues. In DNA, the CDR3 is TGCGCCAGCAGCCAAGAAGGAATCGCGGGACAAAGCTACACCTTC. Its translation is CASSQEGIAGQSYTF.

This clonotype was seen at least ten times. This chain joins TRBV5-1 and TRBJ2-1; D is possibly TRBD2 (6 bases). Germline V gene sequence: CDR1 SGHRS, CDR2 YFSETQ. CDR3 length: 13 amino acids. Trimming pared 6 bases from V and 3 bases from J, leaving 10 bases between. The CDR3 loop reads CASTVGGYNEQFF. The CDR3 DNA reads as TGCGCCAGCACGGTGGGGGGCTACAATGAGCAGTTCTTC.

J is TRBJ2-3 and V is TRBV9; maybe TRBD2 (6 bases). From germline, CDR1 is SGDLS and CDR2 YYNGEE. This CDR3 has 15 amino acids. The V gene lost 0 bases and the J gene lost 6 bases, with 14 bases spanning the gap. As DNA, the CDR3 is TGTGCCAGCAGCGTAGCCCGGAGGGGCCTGGATACGCAGTATTTT. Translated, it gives CASSVARRGLDTQYF.

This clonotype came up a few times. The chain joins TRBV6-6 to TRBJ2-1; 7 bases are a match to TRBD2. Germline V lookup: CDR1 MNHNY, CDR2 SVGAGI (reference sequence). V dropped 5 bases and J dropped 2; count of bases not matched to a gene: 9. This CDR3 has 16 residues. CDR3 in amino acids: CASSQNSGPTYNEQFF. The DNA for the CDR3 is TGTGCCAGCAGTCAGAATAGCGGGCCAACCTACAATGAGCAGTTCTTC.

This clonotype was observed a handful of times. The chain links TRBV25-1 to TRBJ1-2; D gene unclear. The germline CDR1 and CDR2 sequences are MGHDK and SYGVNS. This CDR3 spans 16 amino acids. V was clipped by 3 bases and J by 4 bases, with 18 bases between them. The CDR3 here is CASSEVRKVVGYGYTF. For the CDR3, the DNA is TGTGCCAGCAGTGAGGTTAGAAAGGTCGTCGGCTATGGCTACACCTTC.

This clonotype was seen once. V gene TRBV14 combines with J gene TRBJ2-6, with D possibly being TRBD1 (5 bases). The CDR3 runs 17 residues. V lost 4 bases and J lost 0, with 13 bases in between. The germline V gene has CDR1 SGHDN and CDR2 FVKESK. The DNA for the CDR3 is TGTGCCAGCAGCCGGCAAGGGGTCCACTCTGGGGCCAACGTCCTGACTTTC. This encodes CASSRQGVHSGANVLTF.

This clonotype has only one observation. This CDR3 reads CSAGIRDSQETQYF. CDR3 in DNA: TGCAGTGCGGGGATCCGGGACAGCCAAGAGACCCAGTACTTC. V gene TRBV20-1 combines with J gene TRBJ2-5; the match to TRBD1 covers 7 bases. This CDR3 contains 14 residues. CDR1 and CDR2 from the germline V gene are DFQATT and SNEGSKA (reference sequence). The junction had 8 bases not matched to a gene; V was cut back by 6 bases and J by 1 base.

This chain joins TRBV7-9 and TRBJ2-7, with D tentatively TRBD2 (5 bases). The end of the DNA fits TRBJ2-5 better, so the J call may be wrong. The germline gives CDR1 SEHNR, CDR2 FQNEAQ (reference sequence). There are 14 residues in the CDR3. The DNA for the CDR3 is TGTGCCAGCAGCTTAGAGGCTCGCAGCGGGACCCAGTACTTC. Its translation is CASSLEARSGTQYF.

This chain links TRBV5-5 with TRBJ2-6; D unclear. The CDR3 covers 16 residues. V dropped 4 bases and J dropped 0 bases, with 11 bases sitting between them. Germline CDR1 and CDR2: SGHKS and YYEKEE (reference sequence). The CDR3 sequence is CASSLTRTSGANVLTF. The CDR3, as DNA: TGTGCCAGCAGCCTAACCCGGACCTCTGGGGCCAACGTCCTGACTTTC.

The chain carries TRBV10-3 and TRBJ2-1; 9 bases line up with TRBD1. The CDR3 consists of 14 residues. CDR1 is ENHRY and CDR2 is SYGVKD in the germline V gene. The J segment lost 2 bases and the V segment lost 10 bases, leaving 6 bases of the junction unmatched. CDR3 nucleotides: TGTGCCACCCAGACAGGGGGGGCCTACAATGAGCAGTTCTTC. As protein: CATQTGGAYNEQFF.

CDR3 sequence reads: CASSLSGVGGSPLHF. For the CDR3, the DNA is TGTGCCAGCAGTTTATCGGGAGTTGGAGGCTCACCCCTCCACTTT. The rearrangement links TRBV27 to TRBJ1-6; D ambiguous. V was pared by 0 bases and J by 10 bases, with 13 bases between. The germline gives CDR1 MNHEY, CDR2 SMNVEV (reference sequence). The CDR3 runs to 15 residues.

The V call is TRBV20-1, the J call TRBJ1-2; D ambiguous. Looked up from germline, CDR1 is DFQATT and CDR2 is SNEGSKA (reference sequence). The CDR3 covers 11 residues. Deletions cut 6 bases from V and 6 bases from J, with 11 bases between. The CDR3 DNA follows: TGCAGTGCAGCTATTGCAGATGGCTACACCTTC. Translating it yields CSAAIADGYTF.

The CDR3 nucleotides read TGCAGTGCTAGAGGCAAGGGGGGTCTCGAGCAGTACTTC. Its protein product is CSARGKGGLEQYF. The rearrangement links TRBV20-1 to TRBJ2-7, with D possibly called TRBD1 or TRBD2 (6 bases each). V lost 1 base, J lost 6 bases, and 13 bases lay in between. Per germline, CDR1 DFQATT and CDR2 SNEGSKA (reference sequence). The CDR3 is made up of 13 amino acids.

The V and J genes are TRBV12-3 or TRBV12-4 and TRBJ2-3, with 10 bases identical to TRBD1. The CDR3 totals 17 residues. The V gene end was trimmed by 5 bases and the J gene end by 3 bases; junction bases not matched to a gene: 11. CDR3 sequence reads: CASSPGDRGRATDTQYF. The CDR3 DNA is TGTGCCAGCAGTCCCGGGGACAGGGGAAGGGCTACAGATACGCAGTATTTT.

CDR3 DNA: TGCAGCGTTGAGGCCCAGACCTCAGATACGCAGTATTTT. Protein sequence: CSVEAQTSDTQYF. The V call is TRBV29-1, the J call TRBJ2-3, with unresolved D. Germline assignment: CDR1 SQVTM and CDR2 ANQGSEA. Trimming took off 3 bases at V and 4 bases at J, with 11 bases between the two ends. The CDR3 is 13 amino acids.

CDR3 DNA sequence: TGTGCCAGCACCGACAGGGTGGTTGAGCAGTACTTC. Protein product: CASTDRVVEQYF. The J gene is TRBJ2-7, the V gene TRBV6-6; 7 bases agree with TRBD1. The CDR3 has 12 residues. Germline V gene data show CDR1 as MNHNY and CDR2 as SVGAGI (reference sequence). V lost 7 bases and J lost 7; bases outside the gene matches: 7.

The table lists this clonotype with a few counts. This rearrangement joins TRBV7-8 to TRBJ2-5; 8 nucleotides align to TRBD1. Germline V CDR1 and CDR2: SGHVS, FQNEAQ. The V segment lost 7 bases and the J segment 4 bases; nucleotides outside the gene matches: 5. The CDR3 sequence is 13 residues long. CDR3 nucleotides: TGTGCCAGCACCAGGGGGCACGGAGAGACCCAGTACTTC. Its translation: CASTRGHGETQYF.

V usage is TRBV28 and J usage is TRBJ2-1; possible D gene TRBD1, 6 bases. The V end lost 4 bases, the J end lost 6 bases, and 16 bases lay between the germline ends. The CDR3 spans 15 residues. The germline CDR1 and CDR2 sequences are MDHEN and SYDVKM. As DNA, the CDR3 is TGTGCCAGCAGTTCCTCAGGGGTTTCGGTCAATGAGCAGTTCTTC. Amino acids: CASSSSGVSVNEQFF.